The count of the clone carrying this T cell receptor (beta chain) is one. The data were taken from a study of blood T cell repertoires in COVID-19. Study summary: Italy, Spain and the United States were the sources of the convalescent and acute COVID-19 samples.

J was trimmed by 1 base and V by 3 bases; bases with no gene match: 8. Germline values: CDR1 SGDLS, CDR2 YYNGEE. The CDR3 covers 16 residues. In the original analysis: For nucleated cells, counts were estimated from reference gene primer amplification. The method was immunoSEQ multiplex PCR; TCRdb's version includes in-frame clones alone and lacks a portion of them. Clone size and the V and J calls come from that table; the DNA yielded D and trimming. This sample carries approximately 270,000 clones, 90% of them seen once, and the ten largest clones take 4.1%. The study drew participants aged about 18 to 90 years from 20 to 30 US areas.

The chain is built from TRBV9 and TRBJ2-3; the match to TRBD2 covers 7 bases. The sample consisted of PBMCs or T cells enriched from blood (not recorded which). The receptor's source is a woman in her 30s with acute COVID-19. The CDR3 region has the DNA TGTGCCAGCAGCGATGAGCGGGGTACGGGCACAGATACGCAGTATTTT. Translated, it gives CASSDERGTGTDTQYF.